This T cell receptor beta chain was recorded in a study of blood T cell repertoires in COVID-19. The wider study: Samples representing acute and convalescent COVID-19 were sourced from the United States, Italy and Spain. The cDNA or gDNA used as material had been derived from T cells, B-cell-depleted T cells, or PBMCs.

Germline CDR1 is SGHTA and CDR2 is FQGNSA. V shed 5 bases and J shed 0 bases, with 12 bases lying between them. There are 15 residues in the CDR3. In the original analysis: Using reference gene primer amplification, nucleated cell counts were estimated. TCRdb keeps only in-frame clones here, not all; method: immunoSEQ multiplex PCR. Clone size and V and J calls were adopted from that table, with D and trimming inferred from the DNA. Among 90,000 to 120,000 clones listed, 89% were seen once. Sequencing used peripheral blood. The chain carries TRBV7-2 and TRBJ2-3; D might be TRBD2 (6 bases). The TCR was taken from a man aged 35 to 55 with active or convalescent COVID-19. For the CDR3, the DNA is TGTGCCAGCAGCCCAGGGACTTCTAGCACAGATACGCAGTATTTT. Translating gives CASSPGTSSTDTQYF. Full variable domain (remainder filled in from reference TRBV7-2 and TRBJ2-3): GAGVSQSPSNKVTEKGKDVELRCDPISGHTALYWYRQSLGQGLEFLIYFQGNSAPDKSGLPSDRFSAERTGGSVSTLTIQRTQQEDSAVYLCASSPGTSSTDTQYFGPGTRLTVL.